This T cell receptor beta chain was identified in a study of regulatory T cells in long-lasting Graves disease. The study, taken as a whole, reports: Persistent Graves' disease cases displayed lower TCR diversity than newly diagnosed ones.

This clonotype was seen only a few times. The antigen is not known. For TCR beta, libraries came from iRepertoire HTBI primers and Arm-PCR of CDR3 regions. In the authors' workflow: Identified across the samples were 60 to 70 TRBV segments and over 11 TRBJ segments. TCRdb redid the calling of the multiplex PCR reads with MiXCR, one entry per CDR3 protein. The authors' filters were not applied to this entry. The repertoire has about 320,000 distinct CDR3 sequences, about a sixth of them found once; the top ten carry about 40%. Documented time point: newly diagnosed GD, antithyroid drugs for less than 3 months. PBMCs were the source of the RNA used for TCR sequencing. Roughly 10 milliliters of peripheral blood were drawn into EDTA tubes. CDR3 length equals 14 residues. CDR1 and CDR2 from the germline V gene are WNHNN and SYGVQD (reference sequence). Trimming took 5 bases from V and 4 from J, leaving 14 bases between them.

The clonotype comes from a female donor with Graves disease. The chain carries TRBV10-1 and TRBJ1-2; D unclear. Sample: peripheral blood mononuclear cells (PBMCs), taken at new diagnosis, from a patient treated with antithyroid drugs. In DNA form, the CDR3 reads TGCGCCAGCAGTTTGCAATCTGAGGGCTATGGCTACACCTTC. Translating it yields CASSLQSEGYGYTF.